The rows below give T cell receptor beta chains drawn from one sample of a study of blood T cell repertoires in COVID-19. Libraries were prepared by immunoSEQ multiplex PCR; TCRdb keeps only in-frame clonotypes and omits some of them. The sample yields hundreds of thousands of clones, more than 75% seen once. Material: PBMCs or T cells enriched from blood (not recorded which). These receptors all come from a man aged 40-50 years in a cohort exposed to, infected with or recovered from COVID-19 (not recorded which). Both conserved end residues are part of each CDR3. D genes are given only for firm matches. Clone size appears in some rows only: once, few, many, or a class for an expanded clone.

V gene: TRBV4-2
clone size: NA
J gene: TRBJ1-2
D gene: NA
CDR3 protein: CASSQDLQVYYGYTF
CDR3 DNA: TGTGCCAGCAGCCAAGATCTACAGGTCTACTATGGCTACACCTTC

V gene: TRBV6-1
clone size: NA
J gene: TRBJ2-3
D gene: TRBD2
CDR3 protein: CASSEIAGRGDTQYF
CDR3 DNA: TGTGCCAGCAGTGAAATAGCGGGACGGGGAGATACGCAGTATTTT

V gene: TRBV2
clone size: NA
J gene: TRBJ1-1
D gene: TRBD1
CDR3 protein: CASSAQGAGAFF
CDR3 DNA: TGTGCCAGCAGTGCGCAGGGGGCTGGAGCTTTCTTT

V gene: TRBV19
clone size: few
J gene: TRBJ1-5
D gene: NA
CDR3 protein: CATHLRGTGSNQPQHF
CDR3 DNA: TGTGCCACCCATTTGAGGGGGACGGGGAGCAATCAGCCCCAGCATTTT

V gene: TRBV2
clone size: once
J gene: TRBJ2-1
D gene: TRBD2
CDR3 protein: CASSERRGARRLALSNEQFF
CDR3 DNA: TGTGCCAGCAGTGAGAGGCGGGGGGCGCGACGGCTAGCTTTATCCAATGAGCAGTTCTTC

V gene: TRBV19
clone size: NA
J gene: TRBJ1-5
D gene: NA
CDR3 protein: CASSPAKGVKASNQPQHF
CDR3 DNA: TGTGCCAGTAGTCCCGCCAAAGGGGTGAAGGCAAGCAATCAGCCCCAGCATTTT

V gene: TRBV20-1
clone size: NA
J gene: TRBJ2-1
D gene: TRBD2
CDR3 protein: CSASVREGYNEQFF
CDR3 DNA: TGCAGTGCTAGTGTGCGGGAGGGGTACAATGAGCAGTTCTTC

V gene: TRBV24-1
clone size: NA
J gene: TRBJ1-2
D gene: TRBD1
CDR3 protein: CATSDSGQGFGYTF
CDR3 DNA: TGTGCCACCAGTGATTCTGGACAGGGTTTCGGCTACACCTTC

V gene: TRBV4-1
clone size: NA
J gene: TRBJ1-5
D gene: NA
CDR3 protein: CASSQDRGQPQHF
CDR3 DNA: TGCGCCAGCAGCCAAGATAGGGGTCAGCCCCAGCATTTT

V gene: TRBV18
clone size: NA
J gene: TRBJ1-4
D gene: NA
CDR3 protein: CASSPSNEKLFF
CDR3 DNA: TGTGCCAGCTCACCATCGAATGAAAAACTGTTTTTT

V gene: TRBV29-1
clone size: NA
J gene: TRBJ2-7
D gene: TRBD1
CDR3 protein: CSVEGQGTYEQYF
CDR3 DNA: TGCAGCGTTGAGGGACAGGGTACTTACGAGCAGTACTTC

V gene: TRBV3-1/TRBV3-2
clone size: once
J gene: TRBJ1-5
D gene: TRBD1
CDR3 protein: CASSRDRDKPQHF
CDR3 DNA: TGTGCCAGCAGCCGGGACAGGGATAAGCCCCAGCATTTT

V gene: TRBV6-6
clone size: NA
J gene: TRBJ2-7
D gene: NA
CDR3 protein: CASSDQGPPSLEQYF
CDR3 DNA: TGTGCCAGCAGTGACCAGGGCCCACCATCCCTCGAGCAGTACTTC

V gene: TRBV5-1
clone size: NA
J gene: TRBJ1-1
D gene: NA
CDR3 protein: CASSAWANTEAFF
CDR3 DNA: TGCGCCAGCAGCGCCTGGGCGAACACTGAAGCTTTCTTT

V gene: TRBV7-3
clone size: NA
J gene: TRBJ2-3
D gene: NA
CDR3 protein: CASSLRPDSTDTQYF
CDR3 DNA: TGTGCCAGCAGCTTAAGGCCCGATAGCACAGATACGCAGTATTTT

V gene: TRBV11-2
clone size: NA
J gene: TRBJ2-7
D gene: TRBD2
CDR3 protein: CASSLGLAAYEQYF
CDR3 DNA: TGTGCCAGCAGCTTGGGACTAGCGGCCTACGAGCAGTACTTC

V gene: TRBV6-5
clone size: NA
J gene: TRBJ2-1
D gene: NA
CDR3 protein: CASSYQMRGYEQFF
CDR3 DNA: TGTGCCAGCAGTTACCAAATGAGGGGGTATGAGCAGTTCTTC

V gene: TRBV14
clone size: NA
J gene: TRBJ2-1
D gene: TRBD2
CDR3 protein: CASSQIRRSGSNEQFF
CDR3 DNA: TGTGCCAGCAGCCAAATACGGAGGAGCGGGAGCAATGAGCAGTTCTTC

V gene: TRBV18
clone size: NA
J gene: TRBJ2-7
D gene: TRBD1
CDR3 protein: CASSPNRGQEEQYF
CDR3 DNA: TGTGCCAGCTCACCAAACAGGGGGCAGGAGGAGCAGTACTTC

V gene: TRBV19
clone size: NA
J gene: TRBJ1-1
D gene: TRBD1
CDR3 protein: CASSASQGRFTEAFF
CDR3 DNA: TGTGCCAGTAGTGCCTCACAGGGGAGATTCACTGAAGCTTTCTTT